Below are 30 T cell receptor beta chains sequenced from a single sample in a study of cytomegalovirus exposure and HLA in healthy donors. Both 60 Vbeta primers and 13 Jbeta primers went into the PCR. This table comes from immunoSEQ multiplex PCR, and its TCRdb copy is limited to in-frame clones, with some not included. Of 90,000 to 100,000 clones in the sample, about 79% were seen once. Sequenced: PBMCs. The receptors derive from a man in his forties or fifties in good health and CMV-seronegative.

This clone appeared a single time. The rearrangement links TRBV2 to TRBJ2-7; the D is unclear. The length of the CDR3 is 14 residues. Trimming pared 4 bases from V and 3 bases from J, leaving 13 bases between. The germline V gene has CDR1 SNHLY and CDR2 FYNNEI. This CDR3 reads CASSGSGERYEQYF. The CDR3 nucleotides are TGTGCCAGCAGTGGTTCGGGTGAGCGCTACGAGCAGTACTTC.

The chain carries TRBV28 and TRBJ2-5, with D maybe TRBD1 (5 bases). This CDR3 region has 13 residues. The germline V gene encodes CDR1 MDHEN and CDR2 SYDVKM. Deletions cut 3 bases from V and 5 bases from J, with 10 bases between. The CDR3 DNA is TGTGCCAGCAGTTTGGCACAGGTCGAGACCCAGTACTTC. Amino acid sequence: CASSLAQVETQYF.

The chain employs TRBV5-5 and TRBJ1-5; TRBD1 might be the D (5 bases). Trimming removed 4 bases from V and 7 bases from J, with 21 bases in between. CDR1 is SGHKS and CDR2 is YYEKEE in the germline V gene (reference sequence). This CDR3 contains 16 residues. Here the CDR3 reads CASSPGGEGKRQPQHF. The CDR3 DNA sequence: TGTGCCAGCAGCCCCGGGGGGGAGGGCAAAAGACAGCCCCAGCATTTT.

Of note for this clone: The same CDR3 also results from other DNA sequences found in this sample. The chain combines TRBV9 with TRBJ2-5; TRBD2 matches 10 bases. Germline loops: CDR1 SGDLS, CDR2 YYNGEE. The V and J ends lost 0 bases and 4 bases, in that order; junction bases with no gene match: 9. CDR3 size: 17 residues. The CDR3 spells CASSVGASGSLGETQYF. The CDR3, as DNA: TGTGCCAGCAGCGTAGGGGCTAGCGGGAGTTTGGGAGAGACCCAGTACTTC.

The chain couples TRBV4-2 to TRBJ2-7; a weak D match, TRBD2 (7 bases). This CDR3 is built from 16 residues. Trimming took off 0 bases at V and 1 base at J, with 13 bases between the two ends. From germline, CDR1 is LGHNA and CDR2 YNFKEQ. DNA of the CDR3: TGTGCCAGCAGCCAAGATTCCAGCGGGACATCCTACGAGCAGTACTTC. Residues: CASSQDSSGTSYEQYF.

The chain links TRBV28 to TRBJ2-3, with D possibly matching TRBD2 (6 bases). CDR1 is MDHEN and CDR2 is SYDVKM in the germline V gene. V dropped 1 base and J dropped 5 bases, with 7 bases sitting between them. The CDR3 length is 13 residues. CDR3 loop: CASSLYSGDTQYF. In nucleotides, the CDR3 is TGTGCCAGCAGTTTATATAGCGGAGATACGCAGTATTTT.

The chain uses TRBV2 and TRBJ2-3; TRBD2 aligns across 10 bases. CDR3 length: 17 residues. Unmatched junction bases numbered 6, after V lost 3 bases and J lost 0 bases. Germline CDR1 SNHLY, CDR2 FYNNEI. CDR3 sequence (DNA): TGTGCCAGCAGTGATGGGGTAGCGGGAGGTAGCACAGATACGCAGTATTTT. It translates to CASSDGVAGGSTDTQYF.

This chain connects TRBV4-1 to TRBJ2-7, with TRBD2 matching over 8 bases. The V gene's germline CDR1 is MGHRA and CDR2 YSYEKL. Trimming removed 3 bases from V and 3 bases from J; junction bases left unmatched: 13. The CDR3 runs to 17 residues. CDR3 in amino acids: CASSQIGTGGPGYEQYF. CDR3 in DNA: TGCGCCAGCAGCCAGATAGGAACGGGAGGGCCCGGCTACGAGCAGTACTTC.

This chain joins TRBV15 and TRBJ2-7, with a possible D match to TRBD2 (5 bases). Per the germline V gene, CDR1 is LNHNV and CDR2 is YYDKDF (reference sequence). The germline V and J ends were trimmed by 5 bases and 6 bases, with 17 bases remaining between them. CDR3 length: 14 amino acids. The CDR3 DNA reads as TGTGCCACCAGCGGACCTTTATCTAGCAGCGAGCAGTACTTC. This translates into CATSGPLSSSEQYF.

The chain's CDR3 is CASSLGGTSVVGFSDTQYF. The CDR3 bases are TGTGCCAGCAGCTTGGGCGGGACTAGTGTAGTGGGTTTTTCAGATACGCAGTATTTT. J is TRBJ2-3 and V is TRBV5-4; 8 nucleotides agree with TRBD2. Losses at the gene ends were 0 bases for V and 4 bases for J; bases not matched to a gene: 16. The CDR3 is made up of 19 amino acids. The germline V gene encodes CDR1 SGHNT and CDR2 YYREEE (reference sequence).

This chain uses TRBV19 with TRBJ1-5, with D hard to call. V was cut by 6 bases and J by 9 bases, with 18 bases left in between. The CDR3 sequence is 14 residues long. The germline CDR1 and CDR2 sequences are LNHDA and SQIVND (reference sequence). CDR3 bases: TGTGCCAGTAGCCCAGAAGAGCGGTTGGGGCCCCAGCATTTT. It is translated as CASSPEERLGPQHF.

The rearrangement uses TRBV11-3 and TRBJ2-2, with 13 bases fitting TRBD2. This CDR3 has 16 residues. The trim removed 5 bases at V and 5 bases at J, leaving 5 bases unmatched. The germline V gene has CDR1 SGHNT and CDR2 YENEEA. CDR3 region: CASSLGLAGATGELFF. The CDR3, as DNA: TGTGCCAGCAGCCTCGGACTAGCGGGGGCAACCGGGGAGCTGTTTTTT.

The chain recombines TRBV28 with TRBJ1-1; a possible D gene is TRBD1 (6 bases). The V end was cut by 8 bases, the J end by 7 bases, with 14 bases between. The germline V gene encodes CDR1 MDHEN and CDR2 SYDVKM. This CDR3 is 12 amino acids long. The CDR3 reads CASSGTKSEAFF. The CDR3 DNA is TGTGCCAGCTCCGGGACAAAAAGTGAAGCTTTCTTT.

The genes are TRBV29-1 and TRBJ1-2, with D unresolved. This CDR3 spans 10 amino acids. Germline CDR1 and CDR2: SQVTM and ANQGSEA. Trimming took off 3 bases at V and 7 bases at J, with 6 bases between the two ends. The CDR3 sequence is CSVEGPGYTF. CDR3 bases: TGCAGCGTTGAGGGCCCTGGCTACACCTTC.

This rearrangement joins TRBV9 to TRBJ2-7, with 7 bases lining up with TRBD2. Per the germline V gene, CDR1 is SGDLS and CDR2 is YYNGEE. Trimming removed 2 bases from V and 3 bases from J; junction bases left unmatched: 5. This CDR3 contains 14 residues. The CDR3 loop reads CASSVDGGSYEQYF. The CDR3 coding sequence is TGTGCCAGCAGCGTTGACGGGGGGAGCTACGAGCAGTACTTC.

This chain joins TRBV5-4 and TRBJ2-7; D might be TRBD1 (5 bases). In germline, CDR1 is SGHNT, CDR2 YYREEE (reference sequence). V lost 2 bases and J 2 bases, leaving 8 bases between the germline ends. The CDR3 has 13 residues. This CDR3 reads CASSFQGTYEQYF. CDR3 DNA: TGTGCCAGCAGCTTCCAGGGTACCTACGAGCAGTACTTC.

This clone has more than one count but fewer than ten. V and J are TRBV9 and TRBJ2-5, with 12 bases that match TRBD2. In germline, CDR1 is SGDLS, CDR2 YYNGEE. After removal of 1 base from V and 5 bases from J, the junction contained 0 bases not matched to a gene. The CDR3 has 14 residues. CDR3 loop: CASSVTSGGETQYF. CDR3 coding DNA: TGTGCCAGCAGCGTAACTAGCGGGGGGGAGACCCAGTACTTC. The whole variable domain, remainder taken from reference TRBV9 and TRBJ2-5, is DSGVTQTPKHLITATGQRVTLRCSPRSGDLSVYWYQQSLDQGLQFLIQYYNGEERAKGNILERFSAQQFPDLHSELNLSSLELGDSALYFCASSVTSGGETQYFGPGTRLLVL.

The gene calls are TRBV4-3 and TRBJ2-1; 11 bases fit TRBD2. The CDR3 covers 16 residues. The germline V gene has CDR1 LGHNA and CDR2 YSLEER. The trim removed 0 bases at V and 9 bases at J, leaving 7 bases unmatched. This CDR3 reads CASSQDYGLAGGEQFF. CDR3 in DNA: TGCGCCAGCAGCCAAGATTATGGCCTAGCGGGAGGTGAGCAGTTCTTC.

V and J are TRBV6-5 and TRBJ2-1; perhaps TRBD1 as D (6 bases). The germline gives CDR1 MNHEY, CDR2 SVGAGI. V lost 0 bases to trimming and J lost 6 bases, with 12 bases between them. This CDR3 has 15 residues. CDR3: CASSYSRDTFNEQFF. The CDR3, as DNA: TGTGCCAGCAGTTACTCCCGGGACACCTTCAATGAGCAGTTCTTC.

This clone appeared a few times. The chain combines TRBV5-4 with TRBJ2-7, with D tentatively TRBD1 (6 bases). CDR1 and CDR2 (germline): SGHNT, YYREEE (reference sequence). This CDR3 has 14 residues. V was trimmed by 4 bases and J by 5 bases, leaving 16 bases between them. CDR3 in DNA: TGTGCCAGCAGCCCTACAGGGAAGCGCCACGAGCAGTACTTC. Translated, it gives CASSPTGKRHEQYF.

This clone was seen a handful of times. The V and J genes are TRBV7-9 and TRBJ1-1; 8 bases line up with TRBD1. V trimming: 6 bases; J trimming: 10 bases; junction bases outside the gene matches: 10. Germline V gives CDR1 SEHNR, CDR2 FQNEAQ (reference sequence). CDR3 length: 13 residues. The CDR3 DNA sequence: TGTGCCAGCAGTTCCGGACAGGGTCTCGGAGCTTTCTTT. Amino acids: CASSSGQGLGAFF.

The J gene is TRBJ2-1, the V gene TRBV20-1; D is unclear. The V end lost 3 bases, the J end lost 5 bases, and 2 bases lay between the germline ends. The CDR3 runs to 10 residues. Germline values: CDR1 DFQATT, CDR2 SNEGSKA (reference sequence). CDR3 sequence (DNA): TGCAGTGCTAGCAACAATGAGCAGTTCTTC. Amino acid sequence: CSASNNEQFF.

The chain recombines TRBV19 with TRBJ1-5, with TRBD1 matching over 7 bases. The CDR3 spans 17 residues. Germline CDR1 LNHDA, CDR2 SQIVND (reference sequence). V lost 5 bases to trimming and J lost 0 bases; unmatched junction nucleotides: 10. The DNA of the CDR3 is TGTGCCAGTAGTGCTGGGACAGACACCGATAGCAATCAGCCCCAGCATTTT. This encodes CASSAGTDTDSNQPQHF.

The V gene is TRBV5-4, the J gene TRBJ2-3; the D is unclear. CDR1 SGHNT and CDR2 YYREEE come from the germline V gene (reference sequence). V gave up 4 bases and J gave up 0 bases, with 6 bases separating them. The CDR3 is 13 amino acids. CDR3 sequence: CASSGPSTDTQYF. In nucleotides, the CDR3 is TGTGCCAGCAGCGGGCCTAGCACAGATACGCAGTATTTT.

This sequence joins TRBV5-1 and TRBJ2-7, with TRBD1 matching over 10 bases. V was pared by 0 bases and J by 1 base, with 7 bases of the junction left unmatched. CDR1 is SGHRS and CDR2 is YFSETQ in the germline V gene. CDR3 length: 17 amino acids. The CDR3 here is CASSLAHPGQGSYEQYF. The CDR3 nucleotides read TGCGCCAGCAGCTTGGCCCACCCGGGACAGGGGTCCTACGAGCAGTACTTC.

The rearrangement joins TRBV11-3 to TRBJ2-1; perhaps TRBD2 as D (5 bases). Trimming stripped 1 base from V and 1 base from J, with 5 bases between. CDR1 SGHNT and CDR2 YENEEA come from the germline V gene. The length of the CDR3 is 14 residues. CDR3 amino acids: CASSLGGSYNEQFF. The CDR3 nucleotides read TGTGCCAGCAGCTTAGGAGGGTCCTACAATGAGCAGTTCTTC.

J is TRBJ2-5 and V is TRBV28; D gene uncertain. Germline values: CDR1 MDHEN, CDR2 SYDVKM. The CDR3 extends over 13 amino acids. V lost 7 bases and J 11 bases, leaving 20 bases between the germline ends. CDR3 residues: CASTPSGLREQYF. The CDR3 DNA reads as TGTGCCAGCACCCCCTCCGGGTTGCGAGAGCAGTACTTC.

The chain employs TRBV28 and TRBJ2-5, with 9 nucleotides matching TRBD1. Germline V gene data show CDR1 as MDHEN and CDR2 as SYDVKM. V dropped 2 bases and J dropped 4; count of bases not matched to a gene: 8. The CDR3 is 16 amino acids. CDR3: CASSLSMGQGGETQYF. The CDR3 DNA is TGTGCCAGCAGTTTAAGTATGGGACAGGGAGGAGAGACCCAGTACTTC.

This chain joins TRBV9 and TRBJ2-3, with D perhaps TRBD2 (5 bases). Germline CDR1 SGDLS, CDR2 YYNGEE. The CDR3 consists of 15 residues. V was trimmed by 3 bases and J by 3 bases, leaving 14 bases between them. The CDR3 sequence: CASSAGGSLTDTQYF. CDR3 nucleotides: TGTGCCAGCAGCGCGGGCGGGTCTCTGACAGATACGCAGTATTTT.

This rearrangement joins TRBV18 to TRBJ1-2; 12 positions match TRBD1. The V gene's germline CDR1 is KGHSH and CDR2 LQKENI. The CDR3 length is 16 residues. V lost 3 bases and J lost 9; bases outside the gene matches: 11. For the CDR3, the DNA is TGTGCCAGCTCACCTCCCGGGACAGGGGGCACAGATAGCTACACCTTC. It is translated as CASSPPGTGGTDSYTF.